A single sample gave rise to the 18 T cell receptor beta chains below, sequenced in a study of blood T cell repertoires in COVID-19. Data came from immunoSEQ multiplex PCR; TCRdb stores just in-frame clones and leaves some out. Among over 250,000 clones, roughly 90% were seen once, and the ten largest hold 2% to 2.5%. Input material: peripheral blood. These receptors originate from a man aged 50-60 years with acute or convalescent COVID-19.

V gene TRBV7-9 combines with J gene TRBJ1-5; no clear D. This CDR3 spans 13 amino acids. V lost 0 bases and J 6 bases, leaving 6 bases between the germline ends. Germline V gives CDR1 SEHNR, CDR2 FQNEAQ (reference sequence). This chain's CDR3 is CASSLAQSQPQHF. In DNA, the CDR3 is TGTGCCAGCAGCTTAGCGCAGTCTCAGCCCCAGCATTTT. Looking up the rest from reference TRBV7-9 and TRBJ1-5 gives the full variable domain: DTGVSQNPRHKITKRGQNVTFRCDPISEHNRLYWYRQTLGQGPEFLTYFQNEAQLEKSRLLSDRFSAERPKGSFSTLEIQRTEQGDSAMYLCASSLAQSQPQHFGDGTRLSIL.

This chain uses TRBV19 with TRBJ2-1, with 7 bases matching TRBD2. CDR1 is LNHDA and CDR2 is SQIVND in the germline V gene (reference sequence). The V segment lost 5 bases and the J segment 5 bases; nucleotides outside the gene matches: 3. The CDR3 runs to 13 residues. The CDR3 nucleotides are TGTGCCAGTAGTCCGGGGGGACACAATGAGCAGTTCTTC. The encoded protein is CASSPGGHNEQFF. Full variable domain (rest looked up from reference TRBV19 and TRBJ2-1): DGGITQSPKYLFRKEGQNVTLSCEQNLNHDAMYWYRQDPGQGLRLIYYSQIVNDFQKGDIAEGYSVSREKKESFPLTVTSAQKNPTAFYLCASSPGGHNEQFFGPGTRLTVL.

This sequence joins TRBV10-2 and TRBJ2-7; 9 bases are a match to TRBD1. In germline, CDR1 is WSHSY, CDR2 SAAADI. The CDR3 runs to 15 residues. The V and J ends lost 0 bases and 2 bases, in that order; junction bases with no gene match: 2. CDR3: CASSESGTGPYEQYF. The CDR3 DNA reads TGCGCCAGCAGTGAGTCGGGGACAGGGCCCTACGAGCAGTACTTC.

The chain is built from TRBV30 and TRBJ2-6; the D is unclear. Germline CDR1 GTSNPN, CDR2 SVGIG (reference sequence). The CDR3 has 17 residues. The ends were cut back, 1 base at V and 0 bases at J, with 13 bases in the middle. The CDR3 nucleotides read TGTGCCTGGAGTGGCAGTAGGAGTTCCTCTGGGGCCAACGTCCTGACTTTC. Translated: CAWSGSRSSSGANVLTF.

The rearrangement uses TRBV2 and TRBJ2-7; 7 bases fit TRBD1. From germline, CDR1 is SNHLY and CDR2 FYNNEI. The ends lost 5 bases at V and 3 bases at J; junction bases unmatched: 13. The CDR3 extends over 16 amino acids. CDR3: CASSILTGRLGYEQYF. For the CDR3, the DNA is TGTGCCAGCAGTATATTGACAGGGCGATTGGGCTACGAGCAGTACTTC.

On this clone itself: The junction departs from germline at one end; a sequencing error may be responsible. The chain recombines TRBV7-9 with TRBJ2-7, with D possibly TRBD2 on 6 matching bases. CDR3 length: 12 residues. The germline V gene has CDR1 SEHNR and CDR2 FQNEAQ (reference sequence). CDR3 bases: TGTGCCACCAGCCTTATCACGGGGGAGAAGTACTTC. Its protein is CATSLITGEKYF.

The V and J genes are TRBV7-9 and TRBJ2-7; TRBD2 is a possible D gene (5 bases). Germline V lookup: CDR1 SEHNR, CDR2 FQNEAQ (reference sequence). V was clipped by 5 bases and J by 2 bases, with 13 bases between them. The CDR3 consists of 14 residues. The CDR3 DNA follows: TGTGCCAGCAGCCCAGGACTCCCGCCCTACGAGCAGTACTTC. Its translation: CASSPGLPPYEQYF.

CDR3 in amino acids: CASNIPTFYEQYF. The CDR3 DNA is TGTGCCAGCAACATACCCACATTCTACGAGCAGTACTTC. V and J are TRBV4-2 and TRBJ2-7; D not certain. CDR3 length: 13 residues. Trimming cost V 7 bases and J 3 bases, with 13 bases left between them. Germline V gene data show CDR1 as LGHNA and CDR2 as YNFKEQ.

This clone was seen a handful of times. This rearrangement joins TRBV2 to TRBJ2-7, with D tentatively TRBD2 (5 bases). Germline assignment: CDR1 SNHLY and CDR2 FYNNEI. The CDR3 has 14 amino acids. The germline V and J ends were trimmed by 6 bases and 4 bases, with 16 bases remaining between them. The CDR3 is CASSGGLGFYEQYF. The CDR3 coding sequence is TGTGCCAGCAGCGGCGGGCTAGGCTTTTACGAGCAGTACTTC.

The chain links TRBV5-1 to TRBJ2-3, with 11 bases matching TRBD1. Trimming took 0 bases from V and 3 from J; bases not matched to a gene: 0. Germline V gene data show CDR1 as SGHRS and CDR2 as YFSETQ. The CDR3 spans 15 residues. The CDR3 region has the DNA TGCGCCAGCAGCTTGGGGGACAGGGGGACAGATACGCAGTATTTT. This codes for CASSLGDRGTDTQYF.

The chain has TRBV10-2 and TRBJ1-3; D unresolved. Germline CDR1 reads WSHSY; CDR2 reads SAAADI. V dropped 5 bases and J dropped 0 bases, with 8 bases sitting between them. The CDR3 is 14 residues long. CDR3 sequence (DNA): TGCGCCAGCAGTCAAGAACTCTCTGGAAACACCATATATTTT. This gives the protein CASSQELSGNTIYF.

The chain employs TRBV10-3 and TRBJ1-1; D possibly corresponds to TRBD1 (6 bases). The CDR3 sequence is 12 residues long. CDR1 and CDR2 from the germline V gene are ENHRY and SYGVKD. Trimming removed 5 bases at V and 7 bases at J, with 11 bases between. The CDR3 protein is CAISSNRVEAFF. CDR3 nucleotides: TGTGCCATCAGTTCCAACAGGGTTGAAGCTTTCTTT.

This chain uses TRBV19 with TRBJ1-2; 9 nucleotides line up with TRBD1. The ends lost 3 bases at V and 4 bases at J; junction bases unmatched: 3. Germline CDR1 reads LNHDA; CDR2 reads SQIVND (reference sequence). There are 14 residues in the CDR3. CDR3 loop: CASSMGQGGYGYTF. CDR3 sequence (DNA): TGTGCCAGTAGTATGGGACAGGGCGGCTATGGCTACACCTTC.

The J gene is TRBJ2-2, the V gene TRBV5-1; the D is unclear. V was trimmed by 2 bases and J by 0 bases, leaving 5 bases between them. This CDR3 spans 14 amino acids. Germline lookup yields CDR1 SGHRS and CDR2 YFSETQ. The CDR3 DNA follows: TGCGCCAGCAGCTTTTCTACGAACACCGGGGAGCTGTTTTTT. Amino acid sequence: CASSFSTNTGELFF. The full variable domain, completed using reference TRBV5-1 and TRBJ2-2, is KAGVTQTPRYLIKTRGQQVTLSCSPISGHRSVSWYQQTPGQGLQFLFEYFSETQRNKGNFPGRFSGRQFSNSRSEMNVSTLELGDSALYLCASSFSTNTGELFFGEGSRLTVL.

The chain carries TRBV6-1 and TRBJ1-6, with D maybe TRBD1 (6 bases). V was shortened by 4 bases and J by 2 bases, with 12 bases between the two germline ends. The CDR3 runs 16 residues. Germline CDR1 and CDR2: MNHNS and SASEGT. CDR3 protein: CASSGLGGAYNSPLHF. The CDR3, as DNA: TGTGCCAGCAGTGGCCTAGGGGGTGCCTATAATTCACCCCTCCACTTT.

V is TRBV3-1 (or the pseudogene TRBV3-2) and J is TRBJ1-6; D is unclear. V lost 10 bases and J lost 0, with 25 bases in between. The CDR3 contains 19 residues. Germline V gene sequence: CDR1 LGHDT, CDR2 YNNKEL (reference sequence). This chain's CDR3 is CAMLNSPQQGSSYNSPLHF. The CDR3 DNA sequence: TGTGCCATGCTGAACTCCCCCCAACAAGGGAGCTCCTATAATTCACCCCTCCACTTT.

CDR3 in DNA: TGTGCCAGCAGCCAAGATTTGCTAGCGGGAGCCACCTACAATGAGCAGTTCTTC. Translating gives CASSQDLLAGATYNEQFF. J is TRBJ2-1 and V is TRBV4-2; 10 bases align to TRBD2. This CDR3 is built from 18 residues. Trimming took 0 bases from V and 2 from J; bases not matched to a gene: 7. Per the germline V gene, CDR1 is LGHNA and CDR2 is YNFKEQ.

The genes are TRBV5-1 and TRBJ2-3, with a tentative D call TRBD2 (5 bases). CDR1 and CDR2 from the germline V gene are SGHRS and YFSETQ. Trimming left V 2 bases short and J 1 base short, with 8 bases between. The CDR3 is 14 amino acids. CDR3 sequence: CASSFNGGTDTQYF. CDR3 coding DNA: TGCGCCAGCAGCTTCAACGGGGGCACAGATACGCAGTATTTT. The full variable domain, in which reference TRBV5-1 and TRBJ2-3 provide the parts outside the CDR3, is KAGVTQTPRYLIKTRGQQVTLSCSPISGHRSVSWYQQTPGQGLQFLFEYFSETQRNKGNFPGRFSGRQFSNSRSEMNVSTLELGDSALYLCASSFNGGTDTQYFGPGTRLTVL.